This T cell receptor (beta chain) was captured by sequencing in a study of T cell responses to AZD1222 COVID-19 vaccine. Across the whole study: Timing groups of about 4 and about 12 weeks for second doses were pooled. General study results and limits: There were repertoire samples only from the period after the peak T cell response. Nearly half of the spike-specific TCRs reportedly recognize variant regions that carry no mutations.

A note on this clone: Its antigen remains unknown.

The germline gives CDR1 MNHEY, CDR2 SVGEGT. V shed 6 bases and J 4 bases; nucleotides not matched to a gene: 4. The CDR3 spans 14 residues. Clones were sequenced by immunoSEQ multiplex PCR, and TCRdb holds only the in-frame ones, with some missing. In the table there are about 97,000 clones, around 89% of which are singletons. Here the sequenced sample was peripheral blood, taken on day 0 of AZD1222 vaccination. This clonotype was sampled from an adult in good health. This chain joins TRBV6-2 or TRBV6-3 and TRBJ2-5; 11 bases are a match to TRBD1. As DNA, the CDR3 is TGTGCCAGCAGCTGGACAGGGGGCTTAGAGACCCAGTACTTC. Translated, it gives CASSWTGGLETQYF.